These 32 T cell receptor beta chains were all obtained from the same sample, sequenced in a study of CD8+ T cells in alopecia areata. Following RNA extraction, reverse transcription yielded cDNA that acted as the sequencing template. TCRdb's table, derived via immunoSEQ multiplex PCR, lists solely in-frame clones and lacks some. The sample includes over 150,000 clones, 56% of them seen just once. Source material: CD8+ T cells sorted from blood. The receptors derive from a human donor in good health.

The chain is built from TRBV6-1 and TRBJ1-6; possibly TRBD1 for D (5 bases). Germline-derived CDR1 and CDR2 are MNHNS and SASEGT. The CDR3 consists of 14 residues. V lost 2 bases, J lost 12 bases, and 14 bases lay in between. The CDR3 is CASSEWGFQGPLHF. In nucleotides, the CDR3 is TGTGCCAGCAGTGAATGGGGGTTTCAGGGACCCCTCCACTTT.

The CDR3 spells CAWSVGTGVDYGYTF. The CDR3 coding sequence is TGTGCCTGGAGTGTGGGGACAGGGGTAGACTATGGCTACACCTTC. V and J are TRBV30 and TRBJ1-2, with TRBD1 matching over 10 bases. The CDR3 extends over 15 amino acids. Looked up from germline, CDR1 is GTSNPN and CDR2 is SVGIG (reference sequence). V lost 0 bases to trimming and J lost 3 bases; unmatched junction nucleotides: 4.

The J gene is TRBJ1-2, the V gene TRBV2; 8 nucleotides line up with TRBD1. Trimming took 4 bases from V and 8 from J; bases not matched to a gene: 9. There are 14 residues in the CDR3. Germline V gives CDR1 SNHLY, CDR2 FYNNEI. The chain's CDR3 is CASSVGQGATGYTF. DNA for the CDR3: TGTGCCAGCAGTGTGGGGCAGGGGGCTACCGGCTACACCTTC.

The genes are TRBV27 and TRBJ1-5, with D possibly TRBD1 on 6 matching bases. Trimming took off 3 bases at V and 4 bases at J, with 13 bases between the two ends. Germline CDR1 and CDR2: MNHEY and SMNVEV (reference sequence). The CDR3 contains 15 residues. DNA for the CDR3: TGTGCCAGCAGTTTGGTACAGGGTAGTAATCAGCCCCAGCATTTT. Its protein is CASSLVQGSNQPQHF.

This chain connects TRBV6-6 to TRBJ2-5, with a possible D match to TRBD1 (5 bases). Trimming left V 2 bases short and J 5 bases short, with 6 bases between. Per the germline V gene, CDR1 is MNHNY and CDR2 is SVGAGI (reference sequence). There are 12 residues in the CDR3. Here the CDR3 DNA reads TGTGCCAGCAGTTACGACAGCGAGACCCAGTACTTC. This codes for CASSYDSETQYF.

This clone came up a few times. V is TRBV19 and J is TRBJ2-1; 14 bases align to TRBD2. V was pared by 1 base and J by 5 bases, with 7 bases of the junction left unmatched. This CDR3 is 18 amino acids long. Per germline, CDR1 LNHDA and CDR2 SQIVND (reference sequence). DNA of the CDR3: TGTGCCAGTAGTATAGTGGCCGGGACTAGCGGGGGAAACAATGAGCAGTTCTTC. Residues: CASSIVAGTSGGNNEQFF.

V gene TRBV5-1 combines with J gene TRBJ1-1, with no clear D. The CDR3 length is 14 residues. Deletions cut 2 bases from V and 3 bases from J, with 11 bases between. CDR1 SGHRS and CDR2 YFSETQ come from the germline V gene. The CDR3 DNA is TGCGCCAGCAGCTTATCAGGTACGGACACTGAAGCTTTCTTT. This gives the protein CASSLSGTDTEAFF.

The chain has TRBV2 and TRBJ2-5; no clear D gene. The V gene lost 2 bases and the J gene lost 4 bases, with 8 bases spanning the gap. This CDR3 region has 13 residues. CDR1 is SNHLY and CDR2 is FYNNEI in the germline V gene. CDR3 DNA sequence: TGTGCCAGCAGTGAATGGAGTACAGAGACCCAGTACTTC. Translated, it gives CASSEWSTETQYF.

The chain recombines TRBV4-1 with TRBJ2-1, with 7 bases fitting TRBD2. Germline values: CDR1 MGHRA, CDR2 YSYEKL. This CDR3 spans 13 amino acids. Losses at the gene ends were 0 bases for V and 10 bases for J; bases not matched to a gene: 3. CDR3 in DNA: TGCGCCAGCAGCCAAGAGGGGAGGGACGAGCAGTTCTTC. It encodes CASSQEGRDEQFF.

The CDR3 region is CASSQNGYEQYF. Written as DNA, the CDR3 is TGCGCCAGCAGCCAAAACGGCTACGAGCAGTACTTC. The chain links TRBV4-1 to TRBJ2-7; D remains unclear. Germline V CDR1 and CDR2: MGHRA, YSYEKL. The CDR3 runs 12 residues. Deletions cut 2 bases from V and 3 bases from J, with 5 bases between.

CDR3 nucleotide sequence: TGTGCCAGCAGCTTATACAGTGGAACTGAAGCTTTCTTT. It translates to CASSLYSGTEAFF. The chain uses TRBV9 and TRBJ1-1; no clear D gene. V dropped 4 bases and J dropped 5 bases, with 12 bases sitting between them. Germline loops: CDR1 SGDLS, CDR2 YYNGEE. The CDR3 extends over 13 amino acids.

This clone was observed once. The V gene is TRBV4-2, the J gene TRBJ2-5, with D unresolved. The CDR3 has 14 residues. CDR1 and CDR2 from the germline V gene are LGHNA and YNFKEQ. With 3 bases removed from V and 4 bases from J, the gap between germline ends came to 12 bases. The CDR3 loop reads CASSQRPGLETQYF. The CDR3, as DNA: TGTGCCAGCAGCCAGCGGCCAGGATTAGAGACCCAGTACTTC.

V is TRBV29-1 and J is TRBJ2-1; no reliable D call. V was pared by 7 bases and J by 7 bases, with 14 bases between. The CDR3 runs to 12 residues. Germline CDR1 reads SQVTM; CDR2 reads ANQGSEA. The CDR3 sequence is CSGPDELNEQFF. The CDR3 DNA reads TGCAGCGGTCCGGATGAGTTAAATGAGCAGTTCTTC.

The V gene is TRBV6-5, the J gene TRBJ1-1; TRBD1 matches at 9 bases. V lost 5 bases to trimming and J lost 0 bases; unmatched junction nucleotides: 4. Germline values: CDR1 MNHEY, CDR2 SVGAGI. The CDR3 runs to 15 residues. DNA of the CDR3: TGTGCCAGCAGTCCCGGGACAGGGATGAACACTGAAGCTTTCTTT. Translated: CASSPGTGMNTEAFF.

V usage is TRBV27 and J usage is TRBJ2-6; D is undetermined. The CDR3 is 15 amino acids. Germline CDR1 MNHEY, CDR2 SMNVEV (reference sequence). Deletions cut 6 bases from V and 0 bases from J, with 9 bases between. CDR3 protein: CASSHTASGANVLTF. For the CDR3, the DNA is TGTGCCAGCAGCCATACAGCCTCTGGGGCCAACGTCCTGACTTTC.

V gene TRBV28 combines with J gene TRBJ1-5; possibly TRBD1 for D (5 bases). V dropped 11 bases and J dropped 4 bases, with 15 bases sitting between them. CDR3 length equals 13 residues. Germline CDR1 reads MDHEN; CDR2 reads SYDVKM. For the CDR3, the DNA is TGTGCCGCACGGGGCGACGCAAATCAGCCCCAGCATTTT. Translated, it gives CAARGDANQPQHF. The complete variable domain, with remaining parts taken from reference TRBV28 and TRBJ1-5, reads DVKVTQSSRYLVKRTGEKVFLECVQDMDHENMFWYRQDPGLGLRLIYFSYDVKMKEKGDIPEGYSVSREKKERFSLILESASTNQTSMYLCAARGDANQPQHFGDGTRLSIL.

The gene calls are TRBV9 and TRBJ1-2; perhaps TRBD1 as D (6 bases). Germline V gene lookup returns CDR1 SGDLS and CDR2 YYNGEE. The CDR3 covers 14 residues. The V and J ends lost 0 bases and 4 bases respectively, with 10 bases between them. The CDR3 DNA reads TGTGCCAGCAGCGTAGCTACGGGGGCCTATGGCTACACCTTC. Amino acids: CASSVATGAYGYTF.

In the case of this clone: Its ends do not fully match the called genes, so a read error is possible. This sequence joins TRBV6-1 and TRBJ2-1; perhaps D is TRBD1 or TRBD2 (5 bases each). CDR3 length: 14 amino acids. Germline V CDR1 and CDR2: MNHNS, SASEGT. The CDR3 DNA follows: TGTGCCAACAGTGGGACGGGGCCGTACAATGAGCAGTTCTTC. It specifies CANSGTGPYNEQFF.

CDR3 DNA: TGTGCCAGCAGTGAGGGGTCCAACTATGGCTACACCTTC. Amino acid sequence: CASSEGSNYGYTF. The rearrangement joins TRBV6-1 to TRBJ1-2, with D hard to call. With 3 bases removed from V and 2 bases from J, the gap between germline ends came to 7 bases. Germline-derived CDR1 and CDR2 are MNHNS and SASEGT. CDR3 size: 13 residues.

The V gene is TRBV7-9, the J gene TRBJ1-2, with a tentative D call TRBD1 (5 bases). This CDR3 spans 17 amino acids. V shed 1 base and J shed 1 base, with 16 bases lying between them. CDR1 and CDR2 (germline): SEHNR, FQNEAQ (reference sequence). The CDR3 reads CASSLEGELRFNYGYTF. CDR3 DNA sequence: TGTGCCAGCAGCTTAGAAGGGGAATTGAGGTTTAACTATGGCTACACCTTC.

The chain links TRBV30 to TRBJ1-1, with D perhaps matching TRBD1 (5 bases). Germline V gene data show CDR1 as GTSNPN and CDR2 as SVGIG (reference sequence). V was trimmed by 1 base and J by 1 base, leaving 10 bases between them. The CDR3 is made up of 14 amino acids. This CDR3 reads CAWSEGTANTEAFF. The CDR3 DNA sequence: TGTGCCTGGAGTGAAGGGACGGCGAACACTGAAGCTTTCTTT.

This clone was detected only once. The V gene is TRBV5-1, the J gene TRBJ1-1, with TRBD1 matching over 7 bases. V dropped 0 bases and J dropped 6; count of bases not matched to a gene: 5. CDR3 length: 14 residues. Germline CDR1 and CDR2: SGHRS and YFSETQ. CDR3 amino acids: CASSLVGGQPEAFF. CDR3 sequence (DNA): TGCGCCAGCAGCTTGGTTGGGGGACAGCCTGAAGCTTTCTTT.

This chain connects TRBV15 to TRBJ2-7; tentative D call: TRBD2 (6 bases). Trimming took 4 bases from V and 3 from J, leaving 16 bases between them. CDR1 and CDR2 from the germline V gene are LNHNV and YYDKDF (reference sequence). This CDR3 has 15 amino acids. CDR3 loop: CATSMWGDSNYEQYF. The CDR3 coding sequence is TGTGCCACCAGCATGTGGGGGGACTCAAACTACGAGCAGTACTTC.

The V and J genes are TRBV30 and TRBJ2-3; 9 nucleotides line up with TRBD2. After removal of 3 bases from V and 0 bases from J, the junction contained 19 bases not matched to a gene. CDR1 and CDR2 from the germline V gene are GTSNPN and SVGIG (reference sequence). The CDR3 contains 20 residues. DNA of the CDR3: TGTGCCTGGAGGGGAGGTAGCGGGGGTCCCCGCTCCATTAGCACAGATACGCAGTATTTT. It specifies CAWRGGSGGPRSISTDTQYF.

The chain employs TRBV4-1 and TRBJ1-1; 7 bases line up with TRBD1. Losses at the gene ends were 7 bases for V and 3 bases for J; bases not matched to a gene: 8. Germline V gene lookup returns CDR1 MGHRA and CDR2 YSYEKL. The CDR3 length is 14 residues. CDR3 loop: CASTGGGGDTEAFF. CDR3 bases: TGCGCCAGCACAGGGGGGGGCGGTGACACTGAAGCTTTCTTT.

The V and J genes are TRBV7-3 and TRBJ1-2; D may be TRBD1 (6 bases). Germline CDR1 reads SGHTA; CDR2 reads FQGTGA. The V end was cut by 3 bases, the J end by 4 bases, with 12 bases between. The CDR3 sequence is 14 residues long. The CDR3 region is CASSLDRPSYGYTF. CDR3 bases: TGTGCCAGCAGCTTGGACAGACCAAGCTATGGCTACACCTTC.

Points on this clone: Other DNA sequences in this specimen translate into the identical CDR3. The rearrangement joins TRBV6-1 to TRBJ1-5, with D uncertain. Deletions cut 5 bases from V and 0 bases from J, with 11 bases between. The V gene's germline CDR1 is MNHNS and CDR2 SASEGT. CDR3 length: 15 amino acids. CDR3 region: CASSPAVYSNQPQHF. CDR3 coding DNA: TGTGCCAGCAGTCCCGCGGTCTATAGCAATCAGCCCCAGCATTTT.

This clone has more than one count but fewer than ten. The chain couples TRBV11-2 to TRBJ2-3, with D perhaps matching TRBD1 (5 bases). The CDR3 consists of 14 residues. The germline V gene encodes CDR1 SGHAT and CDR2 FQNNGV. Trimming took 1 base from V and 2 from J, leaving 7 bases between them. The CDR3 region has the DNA TGTGCCAGCAGCTTAGGGGGCAACACAGATACGCAGTATTTT. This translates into CASSLGGNTDTQYF.

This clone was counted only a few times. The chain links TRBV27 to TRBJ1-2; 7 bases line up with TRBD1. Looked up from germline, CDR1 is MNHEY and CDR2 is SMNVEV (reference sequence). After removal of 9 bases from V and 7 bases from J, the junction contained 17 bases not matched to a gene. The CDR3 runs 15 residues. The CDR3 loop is CASKDRAPNYGGYTF. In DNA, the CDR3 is TGTGCCAGTAAAGACAGGGCCCCTAACTATGGTGGCTACACCTTC.

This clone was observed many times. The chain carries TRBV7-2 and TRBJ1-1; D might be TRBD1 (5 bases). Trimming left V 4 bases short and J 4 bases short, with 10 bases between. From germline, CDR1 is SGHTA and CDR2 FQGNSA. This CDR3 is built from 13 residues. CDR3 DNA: TGTGCCAGCAGCTCTTACGGGGGCACTGAAGCTTTCTTT. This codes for CASSSYGGTEAFF.

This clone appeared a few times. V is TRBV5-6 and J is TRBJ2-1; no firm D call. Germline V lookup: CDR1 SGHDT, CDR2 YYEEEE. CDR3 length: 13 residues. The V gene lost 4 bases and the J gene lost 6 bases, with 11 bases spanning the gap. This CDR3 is CASSPDIVNEQFF. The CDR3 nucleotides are TGTGCCAGCAGCCCCGACATAGTCAATGAGCAGTTCTTC.

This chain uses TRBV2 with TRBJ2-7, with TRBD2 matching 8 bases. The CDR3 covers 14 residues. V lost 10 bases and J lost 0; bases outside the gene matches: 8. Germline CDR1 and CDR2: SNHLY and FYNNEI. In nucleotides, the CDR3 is TGTGCCACGGGGGGTAGCGGGGACTCCTACGAGCAGTACTTC. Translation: CATGGSGDSYEQYF.